The 21 T cell receptor beta chains in this list originate from one sample, sequenced in a study of early T cells in non-severe SARS-CoV-2 infection. Each CDR3 protein is one row after TCRdb ran MiXCR on the 5' RACE reads. This sample yields 26,000 or so distinct CDR3 sequences, of which approximately 5% are seen a single time; 4% belongs to the top ten. Sample: whole blood. These receptors came from an adult who was a healthcare worker with PCR-confirmed SARS-CoV-2 infection or an uninfected control (not recorded which).

This clonotype was seen ten or more times. The rearrangement joins TRBV5-1 to TRBJ2-4; 10 bases are shared with TRBD1. The V and J ends lost 2 bases and 8 bases, in that order; junction bases with no gene match: 7. The CDR3 length is 15 residues. Germline lookup yields CDR1 SGHRS and CDR2 YFSETQ. The CDR3 DNA sequence: TGCGCCAGCAGCTTAGGACAGGGGGAGACATACATTCAGTACTTC. Amino acid sequence: CASSLGQGETYIQYF.

In this sample, this clonotype turned up many times. The chain has TRBV5-4 and TRBJ2-3; TRBD2 aligns across 11 bases. CDR3 length: 16 amino acids. Germline V CDR1 and CDR2: SGHNT, YYREEE (reference sequence). Trimming removed 0 bases from V and 6 bases from J; junction bases left unmatched: 6. This chain's CDR3 is CASSLELAGGWDTQYF. The CDR3 nucleotides are TGTGCCAGCAGCTTGGAGCTAGCGGGGGGATGGGATACGCAGTATTTT.

In its sample, this clonotype was seen a few times. V and J are TRBV5-1 and TRBJ2-1, with 9 nucleotides matching TRBD2. CDR3 length equals 15 residues. The junction had 10 bases not matched to a gene; V was cut back by 3 bases and J by 9 bases. Germline CDR1 and CDR2: SGHRS and YFSETQ. CDR3 sequence reads: CASSSSRLRGGEQFF. The CDR3 DNA follows: TGCGCCAGCAGCTCTAGCCGTTTGCGGGGGGGTGAGCAGTTCTTC.

V gene TRBV4-2 combines with J gene TRBJ1-1, with 9 positions matching TRBD1. With V trimmed by 1 base and J by 5 bases, 5 bases remained unmatched. The germline V gene has CDR1 LGHNA and CDR2 YNFKEQ. This CDR3 has 15 residues. The CDR3 here is CASSQGDRVGTEAFF. For the CDR3, the DNA is TGTGCCAGCAGCCAAGGGGACAGGGTGGGGACTGAAGCTTTCTTT.

Judged by abundance, this clonotype is medium-sized. This chain joins TRBV20-1 and TRBJ1-6; a weak D match, TRBD1 (5 bases). The germline V gene has CDR1 DFQATT and CDR2 SNEGSKA (reference sequence). Trimming removed 0 bases at V and 6 bases at J, with 15 bases between. This CDR3 is built from 16 residues. The CDR3 bases are TGCAGTGCTAGAGAGGCCGGGGGATGGAGTAATTCACCCCTCCACTTT. Translating it yields CSAREAGGWSNSPLHF.

This clonotype was counted at least ten times. The chain combines TRBV11-2 with TRBJ2-1; D may be TRBD2 (5 bases). The CDR3 loop spans 14 amino acids. In germline, CDR1 is SGHAT, CDR2 FQNNGV. The V gene lost 2 bases and the J gene lost 5 bases, with 10 bases spanning the gap. The CDR3 reads CASSLLLAHNEQFF. The CDR3 DNA reads as TGTGCCAGCAGCTTATTGCTAGCCCACAATGAGCAGTTCTTC.

This chain joins TRBV7-2 and TRBJ2-6, with unresolved D. The CDR3 has 13 amino acids. Germline-derived CDR1 and CDR2 are SGHTA and FQGNSA. V lost 6 bases, J lost 1 base, and 4 bases lay in between. The CDR3 loop is CASRQSGANVLTF. DNA for the CDR3: TGTGCCAGCAGGCAGTCTGGGGCCAACGTCCTGACTTTC.

The V gene is TRBV30, the J gene TRBJ2-7, with no clear D. CDR1 and CDR2 (germline): GTSNPN, SVGIG (reference sequence). The CDR3 extends over 12 amino acids. Deletions cut 5 bases from V and 2 bases from J, with 10 bases between. The CDR3 nucleotides read TGTGCCTGGGGACGGTTTACCTACGAGCAGTACTTC. Its translation is CAWGRFTYEQYF.

This clonotype has a handful of counts. The J gene is TRBJ2-3, the V gene TRBV12-5, with D perhaps matching TRBD2 (5 bases). V was shortened by 0 bases and J by 2 bases, with 6 bases between the two germline ends. The CDR3 contains 14 residues. In germline, CDR1 is LGHNT, CDR2 FRNRAP. The CDR3 DNA sequence: TGTGCTAGTGGTTTGGTCGGGGTCACAGATACGCAGTATTTT. This encodes CASGLVGVTDTQYF.

This clonotype came up a few times. The CDR3: CSLVTGEAETQYF. CDR3 nucleotide sequence: TGCAGCCTCGTGACAGGGGAGGCAGAGACCCAGTACTTC. This rearrangement joins TRBV29-1 to TRBJ2-5, with 8 bases lining up with TRBD1. J was trimmed by 4 bases and V by 8 bases; bases with no gene match: 9. This CDR3 is built from 13 residues. CDR1 is SQVTM, CDR2 ANQGSEA, per germline.

The table lists this clonotype with many counts. The V gene is TRBV6-5, the J gene TRBJ2-5, with 14 bases identical to TRBD2. This CDR3 has 16 amino acids. Trimming at V came to 5 bases and at J to 5 bases, leaving 7 bases not matched to a gene. Germline V gene data show CDR1 as MNHEY and CDR2 as SVGAGI. The CDR3 sequence is CASSPGLAGDGETQYF. DNA of the CDR3: TGTGCCAGCAGTCCGGGACTAGCGGGGGACGGGGAGACCCAGTACTTC.

This clonotype has a count of ten or more. The CDR3 coding sequence is TGTGCCAGCAGTTTACCCGGGACAGATCAAGAGACCCAGTACTTC. Its protein product is CASSLPGTDQETQYF. This sequence joins TRBV12-3 or TRBV12-4 and TRBJ2-5; 7 positions agree with TRBD1. The J segment lost 2 bases and the V segment lost 2 bases, leaving 5 bases of the junction unmatched. This CDR3 spans 15 amino acids.

This clonotype was found a few times. The V call is TRBV29-1, the J call TRBJ2-7; no clear D. From germline, CDR1 is SQVTM and CDR2 ANQGSEA. This CDR3 spans 10 amino acids. Trimming removed 2 bases from V and 3 bases from J, with 2 bases in between. In DNA, the CDR3 is TGCAGCGTTGAATACTACGAGCAGTACTTC. Translating gives CSVEYYEQYF.

The table lists this clonotype with many counts. The chain combines TRBV6-1 with TRBJ2-5; TRBD1 matches 7 bases. J was trimmed by 5 bases and V by 3 bases; bases with no gene match: 6. The CDR3 extends over 14 amino acids. The germline CDR1 and CDR2 sequences are MNHNS and SASEGT. CDR3 DNA sequence: TGTGCCAGCAGTGATGTTGACAGGGCGGAGACCCAGTACTTC. Amino acids: CASSDVDRAETQYF.

This clonotype was detected many times. The chain links TRBV6-2 or TRBV6-3 to TRBJ2-7; D is unclear. The germline CDR1 and CDR2 sequences are MNHEY and SVGEGT. The CDR3 runs 13 residues. V lost 0 bases, J lost 7 bases, and 10 bases lay in between. The CDR3 protein is CASSYSSLGEQYF. The DNA of the CDR3 is TGTGCCAGCAGTTACTCGTCCCTTGGGGAGCAGTACTTC.

This clonotype was detected ten times or more. The gene calls are TRBV7-6 and TRBJ2-2; 8 bases align to TRBD1. The V and J ends lost 2 bases and 0 bases, in that order; junction bases with no gene match: 8. Germline V gives CDR1 SGHVS, CDR2 FNYEAQ. This CDR3 spans 18 amino acids. The CDR3 loop is CASSLFEGDRPNTGELFF. The CDR3 DNA is TGTGCCAGCAGCTTATTCGAGGGGGACAGGCCGAACACCGGGGAGCTGTTTTTT.

This clonotype was recorded at least ten times. One end of the junction fails to match germline, which may point to a read error. The rearrangement links TRBV3-1 to TRBJ1-2, with TRBD1 identical over 7 bases. The CDR3 loop spans 12 amino acids. From germline, CDR1 is LGHDT and CDR2 YNNKEL (reference sequence). The CDR3 coding sequence is TGTGCCAGCAGCCCCCCAGGGGGAGGAGACTACTTC. The encoded protein is CASSPPGGGDYF.

In this sample, this clonotype turned up many times. The rearrangement joins TRBV7-2 to TRBJ1-2, with a tentative D call TRBD1 (5 bases). Trimming took 7 bases from V and 8 from J, leaving 20 bases between them. CDR1 is SGHTA, CDR2 FQGNSA, per germline. This CDR3 comprises 14 residues. CDR3 nucleotides: TGTGCCAGCACCTCTCCGGGCAGGGTTAACGGCTACACCTTC. This sequence encodes CASTSPGRVNGYTF.

This clonotype was picked up a small number of times. The chain combines TRBV20-1 with TRBJ1-5; weak D call: TRBD1 (6 bases). The CDR3 contains 14 residues. V dropped 3 bases and J dropped 6 bases, with 15 bases sitting between them. Germline V gene data show CDR1 as DFQATT and CDR2 as SNEGSKA (reference sequence). The CDR3 DNA is TGCAGTGCTAGGGTAGCACAGGGCGTTCAGCCCCAGCATTTT. Translated, it gives CSARVAQGVQPQHF.

This clonotype appeared many times. The chain couples TRBV19 to TRBJ2-1, with 11 bases lining up with TRBD1. V was pared by 6 bases and J by 6 bases, with 1 base of the junction left unmatched. The germline V gene encodes CDR1 LNHDA and CDR2 SQIVND (reference sequence). The CDR3 extends over 13 amino acids. The CDR3 region has the DNA TGTGCCAGTAGGGGGACAGGGGGCAATGAGCAGTTCTTC. Amino acid sequence: CASRGTGGNEQFF.

There are many counts of this clonotype. This chain links TRBV29-1 with TRBJ2-7; D remains ambiguous. Germline CDR1 reads SQVTM; CDR2 reads ANQGSEA. The CDR3 is 13 residues long. V was clipped by 2 bases and J by 3 bases, with 11 bases between them. As DNA, the CDR3 is TGCAGCGTTGAACGGCAGTTCGGCTACGAGCAGTACTTC. It yields the protein CSVERQFGYEQYF.